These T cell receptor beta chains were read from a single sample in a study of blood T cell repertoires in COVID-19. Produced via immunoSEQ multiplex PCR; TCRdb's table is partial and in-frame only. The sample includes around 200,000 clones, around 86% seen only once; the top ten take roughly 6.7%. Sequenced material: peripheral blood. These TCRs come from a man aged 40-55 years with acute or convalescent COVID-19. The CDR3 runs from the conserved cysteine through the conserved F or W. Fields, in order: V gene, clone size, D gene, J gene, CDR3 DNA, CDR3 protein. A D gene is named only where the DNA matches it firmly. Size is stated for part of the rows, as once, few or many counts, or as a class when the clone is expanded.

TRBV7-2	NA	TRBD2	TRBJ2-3	TGTGCCAGCAGCTTAGTAGGTCGGGGGGAGAGAGATACGCAGTATTTT	CASSLVGRGERDTQYF
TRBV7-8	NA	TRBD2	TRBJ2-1	TGTGCCAGCAGTCACCCAGCGGGGGGGACATCCAATGAGCAGTTCTTC	CASSHPAGGTSNEQFF
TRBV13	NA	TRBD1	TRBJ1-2	TGTGCCAGCAGCTGGACAGGGGGTAAGAATGGCTACACCTTC	CASSWTGGKNGYTF
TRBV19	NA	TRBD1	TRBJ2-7	TGTGCCAGTAGTTCGGGACAGGGGTCCGGCGAGCAGTACTTC	CASSSGQGSGEQYF
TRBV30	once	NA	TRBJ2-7	TGTGCCTGGAGTACGGGAGCCTACGAGCAGTACTTC	CAWSTGAYEQYF
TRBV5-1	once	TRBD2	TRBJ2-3	TGCGCCAGCAGCTTGACTAGCGGGAGCTCCACAGATACGCAGTATTTT	CASSLTSGSSTDTQYF
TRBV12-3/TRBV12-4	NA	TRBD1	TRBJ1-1	TGTGCCAGCAGCTCTCAGGGGGCTGGAGCTTTCTTT	CASSSQGAGAFF
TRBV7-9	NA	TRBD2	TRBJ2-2	TGTGCCAGCGGACTAGCGGGGGGAAAAACCGGGGAGCTGTTTTTT	CASGLAGGKTGELFF
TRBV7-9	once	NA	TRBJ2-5	TGTGCCAGCAGCACCCCCCAAAAACTAGCAGAGACCCAGTACTTC	CASSTPQKLAETQYF
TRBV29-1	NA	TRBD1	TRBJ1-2	TGCAGCGTTGAAGATCCCGGGACAGGGTCCGGCTACACCTTC	CSVEDPGTGSGYTF
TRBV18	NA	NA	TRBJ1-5	TGTGCCAGCTCACCCAACCAGGGAGGAGGACAGCCCCAGCATTTT	CASSPNQGGGQPQHF
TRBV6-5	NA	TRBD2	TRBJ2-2	TGTGCCAGCAGTTATTCCGCTCGGGGGGCCGGGGAGCTGTTTTTT	CASSYSARGAGELFF
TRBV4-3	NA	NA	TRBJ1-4	TGCGCCAGCAGCCAAGTGAGGCAGTTTCATGAAAAACTGTTTTTT	CASSQVRQFHEKLFF
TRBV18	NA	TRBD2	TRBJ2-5	TGTGCCAGCTCACCACTTCCTAGCGGGGCTCAAGAGACCCAGTACTTC	CASSPLPSGAQETQYF
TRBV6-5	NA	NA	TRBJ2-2	TGTGCCAGCAAGGCGGGGACTAACACCGGGGAGCTGTTTTTT	CASKAGTNTGELFF
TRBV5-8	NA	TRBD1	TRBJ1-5	TGTGCCAGCAGCCCCGGGGTACAGGGGAGCAATCAGCCCCAGCATTTT	CASSPGVQGSNQPQHF
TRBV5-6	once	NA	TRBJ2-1	TGTGCCAGCAGCCTTAATACTGGGCGTAGCTCCTACAATGAGCAGTTCTTC	CASSLNTGRSSYNEQFF
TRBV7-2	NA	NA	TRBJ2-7	TGTGCCAGCAGCTTAGGTGCTAGCTTCGCCTACGAGCAGTACTTC	CASSLGASFAYEQYF